The 19 T cell receptor beta chains reported below all come from one sample, sequenced in a study of T cells in Graves' hyperthyroidism and ophthalmopathy. It was RNA transcripts that yielded the amplified TCR beta CDR3 regions. First-round RT-PCR targeting the TCR CDR3 was performed with the HTBI primer set. TCRdb re-called the multiplex PCR reads through MiXCR, storing one row per CDR3 protein. The data show a few hundred thousand distinct CDR3 sequences, 35% to 55% seen once. The sample comprised peripheral blood or thyroid tissue (not recorded which). The source is a woman between 18 and 29 years old with Graves' hyperthyroidism.

Notes on this clonotype: A much larger clonotype is one base distant, so this may be a read error. The chain recombines TRBV9 with TRBJ2-1, with 7 bases lining up with TRBD2. The CDR3 spans 20 residues. Losses at the gene ends were 3 bases for V and 1 base for J; bases not matched to a gene: 19. Germline loops: CDR1 SGDLS, CDR2 YYNGEE. The CDR3: CASSARLAEARRSSYNEQFF. The CDR3 nucleotides are TGTGCCAGCAGCGCAAGACTAGCCGAGGCCCGACGGTCTTCCTACAATGAGCAGTTCTTC.

This clonotype has just one count. Just one base apart from a much larger clone, this may be a read error. CDR3 sequence reads: CAWSVLAGGCTF. As DNA, the CDR3 is TGTGCCTGGAGTGTACTTGCGGGAGGCTGCACCTTC. The chain combines TRBV30 with TRBJ1-2; D uncertain. Germline CDR1 GTSNPN, CDR2 SVGIG (reference sequence). The length of the CDR3 is 12 residues.

The V and J genes are TRBV13 and TRBJ1-5, with D tentatively TRBD1 (6 bases). Per germline, CDR1 PRHDT and CDR2 FYEKMQ (reference sequence). The CDR3 covers 17 residues. Trimming left V 4 bases short and J 2 bases short, with 18 bases between. The CDR3 nucleotides read TGTGCCAGCAGCTACCTACGTGGGGCAGGGGGCAATCAGCCCCAGCATTTT. It translates to CASSYLRGAGGNQPQHF.

V and J are TRBV7-6 and TRBJ1-5; D possibly corresponds to TRBD1 (5 bases). CDR1 and CDR2 (germline): SGHVS, FNYEAQ. V lost 3 bases and J 0 bases, leaving 9 bases between the germline ends. The length of the CDR3 is 15 residues. CDR3 residues: CASSFGDSSNQPQHF. DNA of the CDR3: TGTGCCAGCAGCTTCGGGGACTCTAGCAATCAGCCCCAGCATTTT. The complete variable domain, with remaining parts taken from reference TRBV7-6 and TRBJ1-5, reads GAGVSQSPRYKVTKRGQDVALRCDPISGHVSLYWYRQALGQGPEFLTYFNYEAQQDKSGLPNDRFSAERPEGSISTLTIQRTEQRDSAMYRCASSFGDSSNQPQHFGDGTRLSIL.

The rearrangement links TRBV7-3 to TRBJ2-7; 12 bases map to TRBD2. V was clipped by 5 bases and J by 7 bases; unmatched bases: 9. The CDR3 is made up of 15 amino acids. Per germline, CDR1 SGHTA and CDR2 FQGTGA. The CDR3, as DNA: TGTGCCAGCAGCCCGGGACTAGCGGGTAGAGGGGAGCAGTACTTC. Protein sequence: CASSPGLAGRGEQYF.

This clonotype was seen ten or more times. This chain uses TRBV7-9 with TRBJ1-1; 7 bases are shared with TRBD1. The CDR3 is 14 residues long. Unmatched junction bases numbered 4, after V lost 6 bases and J lost 0 bases. Germline CDR1 and CDR2: SEHNR and FQNEAQ (reference sequence). In DNA form, the CDR3 reads TGTGCCAGCAGTCGGGACAGCTTGAACACTGAAGCTTTCTTT. It yields the protein CASSRDSLNTEAFF.

This clonotype was seen ten or more times. The chain combines TRBV6-6 with TRBJ2-5, with D perhaps matching TRBD1 (5 bases). The V end was cut by 6 bases, the J end by 9 bases, with 23 bases between. The CDR3 covers 15 residues. Germline CDR1 and CDR2: MNHNY and SVGAGI (reference sequence). CDR3 coding DNA: TGTGCCAGCAGCCCAGGGTCAGGTCAAAGGAAGGCCCAGTACTTC. This sequence encodes CASSPGSGQRKAQYF.

The chain joins TRBV18 to TRBJ1-5, with a tentative D call TRBD1 (5 bases). The V gene lost 5 bases and the J gene lost 8 bases, with 16 bases spanning the gap. This CDR3 has 14 amino acids. CDR1 is KGHSH, CDR2 LQKENI, per germline. CDR3 sequence (DNA): TGTGCCAGCTCAACCCGGGACCCAGGAGAGCCCCAGCATTTT. Amino acids: CASSTRDPGEPQHF.

Ten or more counts support this clonotype. This sequence joins TRBV2 and TRBJ2-7; no firm D call. V shed 7 bases and J shed 3 bases, with 4 bases lying between them. The CDR3 consists of 10 residues. CDR1 is SNHLY and CDR2 is FYNNEI in the germline V gene. The CDR3 DNA is TGTGCCAGCAAGGGCTACGAGCAGTACTTC. Translation: CASKGYEQYF.

This clonotype appeared many times. The chain recombines TRBV2 with TRBJ1-1; D gene unclear. The germline CDR1 and CDR2 sequences are SNHLY and FYNNEI. The CDR3 sequence is 12 residues long. V lost 7 bases to trimming and J lost 2 bases, with 8 bases between them. The CDR3 nucleotides read TGTGCCAGCAAGGACCCCAACACTGAAGCTTTCTTT. Its translation: CASKDPNTEAFF.

The chain combines TRBV10-3 with TRBJ1-1; no definite D call. Germline CDR1 is ENHRY and CDR2 is SYGVKD. V was pared by 5 bases and J by 5 bases, with 9 bases between. This CDR3 spans 12 amino acids. CDR3 in DNA: TGTGCCATCAGTCGCGGGCGGACTGAAGCTTTCTTT. This gives the protein CAISRGRTEAFF.

This clonotype was seen at least ten times. V is TRBV15 and J is TRBJ1-2; 9 bases agree with TRBD1. V dropped 3 bases and J dropped 2; count of bases not matched to a gene: 7. Germline V gene sequence: CDR1 LNHNV, CDR2 YYDKDF (reference sequence). The CDR3 sequence is 16 residues long. The chain's CDR3 is CATSSRPGTGNYGYTF. The CDR3 DNA follows: TGTGCCACCAGCAGCCGTCCCGGGACAGGGAACTATGGCTACACCTTC.

This clonotype was picked up many times. The chain uses TRBV12-3 or TRBV12-4 and TRBJ1-1; possible D gene TRBD1, 6 bases. The CDR3 has 13 residues. V was cut by 6 bases and J by 1 base, with 9 bases left in between. CDR3 nucleotides: TGTGCCAGCAGATTGGGACAGAACACTGAAGCTTTCTTT. Its translation: CASRLGQNTEAFF.

This clonotype was detected many times. CDR3 bases: TGTGCCAGCAGCCCAAGTGGCGCTGTGGGCACCGGGGAGCTGTTTTTT. Amino acids: CASSPSGAVGTGELFF. This rearrangement joins TRBV9 to TRBJ2-2, with D hard to call. V was clipped by 4 bases and J by 4 bases, with 17 bases between them. Germline lookup yields CDR1 SGDLS and CDR2 YYNGEE. The CDR3 sequence is 16 residues long.

This clonotype was counted many times. The chain links TRBV10-3 to TRBJ1-1; 8 positions match TRBD1. CDR1 and CDR2 (germline): ENHRY, SYGVKD. The CDR3 is 14 amino acids. V lost 3 bases, J lost 6 bases, and 6 bases stayed unmatched. CDR3 in DNA: TGTGCCATCAGTGACGGGACAGGAGGGGCTGAAGCTTTCTTT. This sequence encodes CAISDGTGGAEAFF.

This clonotype has only a few counts. A clone one base away is much larger, so this may be a read error. V usage is TRBV7-9 and J usage is TRBJ2-2; D is unresolved. CDR3 length: 16 residues. Germline V gene lookup returns CDR1 SEHNR and CDR2 FQNEAQ (reference sequence). In nucleotides, the CDR3 is TGTGCCAGCATCCCGGCTCTCCAATCGAACATCGGGGAGCTGTTTTTT. This translates into CASIPALQSNIGELFF.

J is TRBJ2-5 and V is TRBV4-1; D is ambiguous. In germline, CDR1 is MGHRA, CDR2 YSYEKL. Trimming took off 5 bases at V and 5 bases at J, with 15 bases between the two ends. The CDR3 sequence is 14 residues long. The CDR3 region is CASSLGSLGETQYF. DNA of the CDR3: TGCGCCAGCAGCTTGGGTTCCCTCGGGGAGACCCAGTACTTC.

The gene calls are TRBV6-6 and TRBJ2-5, with a weak D call TRBD2 (5 bases). CDR1 and CDR2 from the germline V gene are MNHNY and SVGAGI (reference sequence). This CDR3 spans 13 amino acids. The V end lost 6 bases, the J end lost 2 bases, and 10 bases lay between the germline ends. CDR3 residues: CASRGVPQETQYF. The CDR3 DNA reads TGTGCCAGCAGGGGAGTTCCTCAAGAGACCCAGTACTTC.

This clonotype was picked up many times. The J gene is TRBJ1-1, the V gene TRBV6-5; D is perhaps TRBD1 (6 bases). This CDR3 region has 13 residues. The V end was cut by 2 bases, the J end by 5 bases, with 9 bases between. Germline V lookup: CDR1 MNHEY, CDR2 SVGAGI. Here the CDR3 reads CASSYGGRTEAFF. The CDR3 DNA reads TGTGCCAGCAGTTACGGGGGGCGGACTGAAGCTTTCTTT.